The next 22 T cell receptor beta chains were all read from a single sample in a study of molecular identifiers for immune sequencing clone quantification. A single record per CDR3 protein comes from TCRdb applying MiXCR to the PCR reads. Of about 500,000 distinct CDR3 sequences in the sample, over 20% were seen once. Source material: naive CD8+ T cells from blood, with Jurkat cell RNA spiked in. The subset is: FACS-sorted CD8+CD4-CCR7+CD45RA+ naive T cells. These receptors were taken from a human donor in good health. Some libraries in this study had Jurkat cell RNA spiked in.

This clonotype came up a few times. A much larger clone lies a single base off, so this may be a read error. This CDR3 fails to terminate in the conserved phenylalanine or tryptophan, so it likely reflects a read error. This chain joins TRBV20-1 and TRBJ2-7; D tentatively reads TRBD1 or TRBD2 (5 bases each). The CDR3 is 12 residues long. The germline CDR1 and CDR2 sequences are DFQATT and SNEGSKA (reference sequence). The ends were cut back, 6 bases at V and 3 bases at J, with 12 bases in the middle. The CDR3 reads CSARDRGYEQYI. The DNA of the CDR3 is TGCAGTGCACGGGACCGAGGCTACGAGCAGTACATC.

This clonotype was seen ten or more times. The CDR3 region has the DNA TGCGCCAGCAGCCAAACATGGACAGCTGGAAACACCATATATTTT. It yields the protein CASSQTWTAGNTIYF. This rearrangement joins TRBV4-3 to TRBJ1-3, with D possibly being TRBD1 (6 bases). This CDR3 contains 15 residues. The V gene lost 2 bases and the J gene lost 2 bases, with 10 bases spanning the gap. Per the germline V gene, CDR1 is LGHNA and CDR2 is YSLEER.

In this sample, this clonotype turned up a few times. This chain uses TRBV30 with TRBJ2-7; possible D gene TRBD1, 6 bases. CDR1 GTSNPN and CDR2 SVGIG come from the germline V gene (reference sequence). Trimming took off 0 bases at V and 2 bases at J, with 11 bases between the two ends. The CDR3 has 14 amino acids. CDR3 region: CAWSVLTGPYEQYF. In nucleotides, the CDR3 is TGTGCCTGGAGTGTTCTAACAGGGCCCTACGAGCAGTACTTC.

As regards this clonotype: The junction and the germline gene differ at one end; a read error may be behind it. The genes are TRBV6-2 or TRBV6-3 and TRBJ2-1; the match to TRBD2 covers 9 bases. Germline values: CDR1 MNHEY, CDR2 SVGEGT. The CDR3 consists of 16 residues. In DNA, the CDR3 is TGTGCCAGCAGGGGGACTAGCCGAAGCTCCCACAATGAGCAGTTCTTC. Protein sequence: CASRGTSRSSHNEQFF.

This clonotype occurred many times. J is TRBJ2-7 and V is TRBV7-2, with D maybe TRBD2 (6 bases). V gave up 0 bases and J gave up 7 bases, with 13 bases separating them. The CDR3 runs to 14 residues. Germline lookup yields CDR1 SGHTA and CDR2 FQGNSA. CDR3 region: CASSLAEGSWEQYF. The CDR3 nucleotides read TGTGCCAGCAGCTTAGCGGAGGGTTCCTGGGAGCAGTACTTC.

The CDR3 nucleotides read TGTGCCAGCAGCGAGGCCAACGTCCTGACTTTC. It encodes CASSEANVLTF. V is TRBV5-6 and J is TRBJ2-6, with D unclear. CDR3 size: 11 residues. Germline CDR1 reads SGHDT; CDR2 reads YYEEEE. V lost 4 bases to trimming and J lost 6 bases, with 2 bases between them.

The chain links TRBV2 to TRBJ2-3; 7 positions match TRBD1. The CDR3 is 17 residues long. V was clipped by 3 bases and J by 4 bases; unmatched bases: 13. Germline-derived CDR1 and CDR2 are SNHLY and FYNNEI. In DNA form, the CDR3 reads TGTGCCAGCAGTGAGCGCTCCCCAGGGGGTTGGCCAGATACGCAGTATTTT. It codes for CASSERSPGGWPDTQYF.

The V gene is TRBV6-5, the J gene TRBJ1-6; TRBD1 agrees at 7 bases. Germline assignment: CDR1 MNHEY and CDR2 SVGAGI. V was clipped by 0 bases and J by 4 bases; unmatched bases: 3. CDR3 length: 16 amino acids. CDR3 residues: CASSYSGTEYNSPLHF. CDR3 sequence (DNA): TGTGCCAGCAGTTACTCCGGGACAGAATATAATTCACCCCTCCACTTT.

In its sample, this clonotype was seen a few times. This rearrangement joins TRBV6-2 or TRBV6-3 to TRBJ1-1; D not resolved. This CDR3 comprises 15 residues. Germline V gives CDR1 MNHEY, CDR2 SVGEGT. The germline V and J ends were trimmed by 5 bases and 1 base, with 14 bases remaining between them. CDR3 DNA: TGTGCCAGCAGTCTCCTGGCGACTCGGAACACTGAAGCTTTCTTT. This gives the protein CASSLLATRNTEAFF.

The chain is built from TRBV25-1 and TRBJ1-2; 8 nucleotides line up with TRBD1. Unmatched junction bases numbered 3, after V lost 6 bases and J lost 6 bases. CDR1 MGHDK and CDR2 SYGVNS come from the germline V gene. The CDR3 extends over 12 amino acids. The CDR3 loop is CASRDRGDGYTF. DNA of the CDR3: TGTGCCAGCAGAGACAGGGGTGATGGCTACACCTTC.

The chain employs TRBV20-1 and TRBJ2-7, with D uncertain. The CDR3 is 13 amino acids. CDR1 is DFQATT, CDR2 SNEGSKA, per germline (reference sequence). V shed 1 base and J shed 3 bases, with 10 bases lying between them. CDR3 region: CSARVRGDYEQYF. CDR3 bases: TGCAGTGCTAGAGTTCGAGGTGACTACGAGCAGTACTTC.

The gene calls are TRBV7-2 and TRBJ2-7; TRBD2 aligns across 7 bases. CDR1 and CDR2 (germline): SGHTA, FQGNSA. Trimming at V came to 1 base and at J to 6 bases, leaving 12 bases not matched to a gene. CDR3 size: 16 residues. In DNA form, the CDR3 reads TGTGCCAGCAGCTTAGGTGGATTGGGGAGGGTTTCCGAGCAGTACTTC. Its protein is CASSLGGLGRVSEQYF. The whole variable domain, remainder taken from reference TRBV7-2 and TRBJ2-7, is GAGVSQSPSNKVTEKGKDVELRCDPISGHTALYWYRQSLGQGLEFLIYFQGNSAPDKSGLPSDRFSAERTGGSVSTLTIQRTQQEDSAVYLCASSLGGLGRVSEQYFGPGTRLTVT.

Turning to this clonotype: A much larger clone differs by one base, so this may be a read error. The chain is built from TRBV19 and TRBJ1-5, with D unresolved. The CDR3 consists of 15 residues. The V gene's germline CDR1 is LNHDA and CDR2 SQIVND (reference sequence). The DNA for the CDR3 is TGTGCCAGTAGTATAGACCTGACATACTCATGGCCCCAGAATTTT. It is translated as CASSIDLTYSWPQNF. Combining the CDR3 with reference TRBV19 and TRBJ1-5 gives the whole variable domain DGGITQSPKYLFRKEGQNVTLSCEQNLNHDAMYWYRQDPGQGLRLIYYSQIVNDFQKGDIAEGYSVSREKKESFPLTVTSAQKNPTAFYLCASSIDLTYSWPQNFGDGTRLSIL.

The chain uses TRBV7-9 and TRBJ2-7; 8 bases match TRBD1. V shed 5 bases, J shed 9 bases, and the junction held 15 bases outside the gene matches. CDR1 and CDR2 from the germline V gene are SEHNR and FQNEAQ (reference sequence). This CDR3 has 15 residues. CDR3 nucleotide sequence: TGTGCCAGCAGCCCCCCAGCGAATGACAGGGGCGGGCAGTACTTC. Its protein product is CASSPPANDRGGQYF. The variable domain in full, with the rest retrieved from reference TRBV7-9 and TRBJ2-7, is DTGVSQNPRHKITKRGQNVTFRCDPISEHNRLYWYRQTLGQGPEFLTYFQNEAQLEKSRLLSDRFSAERPKGSFSTLEIQRTEQGDSAMYLCASSPPANDRGGQYFGPGTRLTVT.

This clonotype has just a few counts. This chain uses TRBV2 with TRBJ2-1, with a weak D call TRBD2 (5 bases). The germline CDR1 and CDR2 sequences are SNHLY and FYNNEI. This CDR3 has 15 amino acids. V gave up 6 bases and J gave up 8 bases, with 20 bases separating them. CDR3 DNA: TGTGCCAGCAGCCTCCCGAGGACTGGCGTGTATGAGCAGTTCTTC. Protein sequence: CASSLPRTGVYEQFF.

This clonotype was found many times. The chain carries TRBV7-3 and TRBJ2-1; no definite D call. CDR1 is SGHTA, CDR2 FQGTGA, per germline. The CDR3 sequence is 13 residues long. V lost 0 bases to trimming and J lost 3 bases, with 3 bases between them. CDR3 sequence: CASSLTHYNEQFF. CDR3 sequence (DNA): TGTGCCAGCAGCTTAACACACTACAATGAGCAGTTCTTC.

In this sample, this clonotype turned up a few times. The chain links TRBV5-1 to TRBJ2-7; tentative D call: TRBD1 (6 bases). Germline CDR1 SGHRS, CDR2 YFSETQ. V was pared by 0 bases and J by 5 bases, with 15 bases between. This CDR3 is built from 15 residues. CDR3 nucleotide sequence: TGCGCCAGCAGCTTGGAGGGTCGCAGGGGCGACGAGCAGTACTTC. It translates to CASSLEGRRGDEQYF.

This clonotype appeared many times. The chain uses TRBV20-1 and TRBJ2-3; a weak D match, TRBD2 (6 bases). V lost 0 bases and J 1 base, leaving 8 bases between the germline ends. The germline V gene encodes CDR1 DFQATT and CDR2 SNEGSKA (reference sequence). The CDR3 has 14 amino acids. DNA of the CDR3: TGCAGTGCTAGAGATCAGCGGGGCACAGATACGCAGTATTTT. This gives the protein CSARDQRGTDTQYF.

Many counts were recorded for this clonotype. The J gene is TRBJ2-3, the V gene TRBV12-3 or TRBV12-4; no clear D gene. V dropped 3 bases and J dropped 0 bases, with 13 bases sitting between them. CDR3 length equals 16 residues. CDR3 residues: CASSFWQEYSTDTQYF. The CDR3 bases are TGTGCCAGCAGTTTTTGGCAGGAGTATAGCACAGATACGCAGTATTTT.

The V and J genes are TRBV7-9 and TRBJ2-5, with TRBD1 identical over 7 bases. In germline, CDR1 is SEHNR, CDR2 FQNEAQ (reference sequence). This CDR3 is 14 amino acids long. J was trimmed by 7 bases and V by 5 bases; bases with no gene match: 10. DNA of the CDR3: TGTGCCAGCAGCCCGGGACAGCGAGAAGGGACCCAGTACTTC. This sequence encodes CASSPGQREGTQYF.

J is TRBJ2-7 and V is TRBV11-2, with TRBD1 identical over 11 bases. V dropped 5 bases and J dropped 4; count of bases not matched to a gene: 7. CDR1 and CDR2 (germline): SGHAT, FQNNGV. The CDR3 contains 15 residues. Here the CDR3 DNA reads TGTGCCAGCAGCATGCCGGGACAGGGGGTGTACGAGCAGTACTTC. Amino acids: CASSMPGQGVYEQYF.

The table lists this clonotype with a count of one. A much more abundant neighbour one base away suggests this may be a read error. This rearrangement joins TRBV14 to TRBJ2-2; D gene unclear. Germline assignment: CDR1 SGHDN and CDR2 FVKESK. This CDR3 contains 12 residues. For the CDR3, the DNA is TGTGCCAGCAGCCAAGGTTCGAAGGAGCCGTTTTTT. This sequence encodes CASSQGSKEPFF.